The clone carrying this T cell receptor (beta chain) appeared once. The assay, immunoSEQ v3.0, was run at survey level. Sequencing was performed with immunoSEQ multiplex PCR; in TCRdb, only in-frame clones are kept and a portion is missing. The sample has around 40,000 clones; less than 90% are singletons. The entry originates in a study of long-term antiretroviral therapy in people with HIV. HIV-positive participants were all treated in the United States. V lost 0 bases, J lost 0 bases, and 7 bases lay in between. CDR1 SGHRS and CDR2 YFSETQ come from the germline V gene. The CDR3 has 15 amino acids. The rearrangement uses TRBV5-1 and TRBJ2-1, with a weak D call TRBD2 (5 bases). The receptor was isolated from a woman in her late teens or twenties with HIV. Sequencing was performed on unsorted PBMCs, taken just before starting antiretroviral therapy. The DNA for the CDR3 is TGCGCCAGCAGCTTGGGTGGGAGCTCCTACAATGAGCAGTTCTTC. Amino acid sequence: CASSLGGSSYNEQFF.